Sequencing of this TCR beta chain was carried out in a study of vaccination and CD4 T cells after COVID-19. Study summary: Controls used CEFX viral epitopes (positive), HIV-1 Nef peptides (negative), or no peptide.

Regarding the study as a whole: Spike mono-reactivity was evident in 304 of the 307 vaccine-specific clones derived from convalescent patients.

Sequenced with the Oncomine TCR Beta short-read assay was DNA taken from cultured CD4+ T cells. TCRdb recomputed calls from the PCR reads with MiXCR, one row per CDR3 protein. The table shows around 12,000 distinct CDR3 sequences, with 45% to 65% occurring only once. This clonotype was detected only a few times. Antigen unknown. Described treatment: roughly nine-day PBMC culture with coronavirus spike peptide pools or control peptides (ViraFEST assay). CDR1 is SGHRS and CDR2 is YFSETQ in the germline V gene. The V and J ends lost 4 bases and 0 bases respectively, with 13 bases between them. The CDR3 spans 15 residues.

This chain links TRBV5-1 with TRBJ1-2, with D hard to call. The sequencing sample was made of CD4+ T cells from blood, cultured in vitro. This TCR came from a human donor who had recovered from COVID-19. The CDR3 DNA is TGCGCCAGCAGCCCCGAGGGCGTAGCTAACTATGGCTACACCTTC. Protein sequence: CASSPEGVANYGYTF.